These T cell receptor beta chains were read from a single sample in a study of CD8 T cells in Susac syndrome. From the immunoSEQ multiplex PCR reads, TCRdb called clonotypes with MiXCR, one entry per CDR3 protein. The sample includes approximately 300,000 distinct CDR3 sequences, approximately 91% seen only once; the top ten take around 0.18%. Sequencing was carried out using CD8+ T cells from PBMCs. These TCRs come from a human donor with multiple sclerosis. Both conserved end residues are part of each CDR3. Some rows mark clone size as missing; the rest say once, few, many or name a class of expanded clone.

v_gene,abundance,j_gene,CDR3aa
TRBV27,-,TRBJ2-7,CASSLGQGNIYEQYF
TRBV6-2/TRBV6-3,-,TRBJ2-7,CASSPQQGANYEQYF
TRBV13,once,TRBJ2-3,CASSHSGARDTQYF
TRBV7-2,-,TRBJ1-5,CASSSYRVQQPQHF
TRBV9,-,TRBJ2-3,CASSVGGGAADTQYF
TRBV20-1,-,TRBJ2-2,CSARDLLVTGELFF
TRBV9,-,TRBJ2-3,CASSPRLVGVDTQYF
TRBV29-1,-,TRBJ2-1,CSVVDPRAEQFF
TRBV2,-,TRBJ2-3,CASGGLAASTDTQYF
TRBV23-1,few,TRBJ2-7,CASSQSTPLRDEQYF
TRBV2,-,TRBJ1-1,CASSEFQGLNTEAFF
TRBV4-3,-,TRBJ1-2,CASSQDQQGHYTF
TRBV7-3,-,TRBJ2-3,CASSLISRGADTDTQYF
TRBV10-3,-,TRBJ2-2,CAISVPPSDRYTGELFF
TRBV18,-,TRBJ1-5,CASSDRDASEWGQPQHF
TRBV4-3,-,TRBJ1-5,CASSQNSANQPQHF
TRBV28,-,TRBJ2-6,CASRIVSGANVLTF